This TCR beta chain comes out of a study of CD8+CD57+ T cells in acquired aplastic anemia. Genomic DNA, the template, was used for profiling of the TCR beta VDJ and CDR3. TCRdb used MiXCR to reprocess the reads, holding one entry per CDR3 protein. The sample holds some 150,000 distinct CDR3 sequences; approximately 41% are singletons and the top ten take 8% to 8.5%. Trimming shortened V by 6 bases and J by 5 bases, and 16 bases separated the two germline ends. This CDR3 is built from 14 residues. The V gene's germline CDR1 is SNHLY and CDR2 FYNNEI. This clonotype is a singleton in its sample. The receptor was isolated from a human donor in good health, serving as a control. The sample was sorted CD4+, CD8+, or CD8+CD57+ T cells (not recorded which) from PBMCs. The chain employs TRBV2 and TRBJ2-5; D tentatively fits TRBD1 or TRBD2 (7 bases each). CDR3 nucleotide sequence: TGTGCCAGCAGCGTAGACAGGGAGGGGGAGACCCAGTACTTC. This codes for CASSVDREGETQYF.